The text below deals with one T cell receptor beta chain. As yet, its antigen is unknown. The data originate from a study of long-term antiretroviral therapy in people with HIV. Investigators performed immunoSEQ version v3.0 at survey level. Repertoires were generated with immunoSEQ multiplex PCR, while TCRdb's copy carries only in-frame clones and drops some. Altogether approximately 36,000 clones are present, over 75% being singletons, with the ten largest covering approximately 6.1%. Study results and caveats: Information pertaining to ART adherence, viral resistance or therapeutic modifications was not obtained.

The sequencing here drew on unsorted PBMCs, taken 0.6 years after starting antiretroviral therapy. This sequence originates from a man aged 18 to 29 with HIV.

CDR3 loop: CASSPSGSSYEQYF. The CDR3 nucleotides read TGTGCCAGCTCCCCTAGCGGGAGCTCCTACGAGCAGTACTTC. This chain joins TRBV27 and TRBJ2-7; 10 bases fit TRBD2. The CDR3 sequence is 14 residues long. After removal of 8 bases from V and 0 bases from J, the junction contained 4 bases not matched to a gene. Germline values: CDR1 MNHEY, CDR2 SMNVEV (reference sequence).